Listed below are T cell receptor beta chains from one sample, sequenced in a study of blood T cell repertoires in COVID-19. Profiling relied on immunoSEQ multiplex PCR, and the TCRdb table lists in-frame clones only, not all of them. Here the sample spans about 120,000 clones, around 89% being singletons. The source material was peripheral blood. Receptors were obtained from a human donor with acute or convalescent COVID-19. The donor label of this sample is uncertain. The CDR3 runs from the conserved cysteine through the conserved F or W. A D gene is named only where the DNA matches it firmly. Expanded clones are given a class, and other clones once, few, many or no size at all.

cdr3_length j_call d_call clone_size v_call cdr3_nt cdr3_aa
13 TRBJ2-2 NA NA TRBV10-2 TGCGCCAGCAGTACAGGGCTGAGCGGGGAGCTGTTTTTT CASSTGLSGELFF
12 TRBJ2-1 NA NA TRBV4-3 TGCGCCAGCAGCCAAGATCAGGGCGAGCAGTTCTTC CASSQDQGEQFF
15 TRBJ1-2 TRBD1 NA TRBV5-5 TGTGCCAGCAGCCGAAGCCTGGACAGGCCGGTAACCCTATTCTTC CASSRSLDRPVTLFF
16 TRBJ2-2 NA NA TRBV5-1 TGCGCCAGCAGCTTTTTACAGGGTGCGAACACCGGGGAGCTGTTTTTT CASSFLQGANTGELFF
16 TRBJ2-5 TRBD1 NA TRBV16 TGTGCCAGCAGCCAAATATTCGGACAGGGAGAGGAGACCCAGTACTTC CASSQIFGQGEETQYF
13 TRBJ1-1 NA NA TRBV19 TGTGCCAGTAGTATACAAACCGGGACAAAAGCTTTCTTT CASSIQTGTKAFF
15 TRBJ2-5 TRBD2 NA TRBV7-2 TGTGCCAGCAGCGAGGATATAGCGGGAGTGGAGACCCAGTACTTC CASSEDIAGVETQYF
14 TRBJ1-2 TRBD1 NA TRBV7-2 TGTGCCAGCAGCCCCACAGGGGCCCTTGATGGCTACACCTTC CASSPTGALDGYTF
19 TRBJ1-5 TRBD1 NA TRBV18 TGTGCCAGCTCACGGGATGGGGACAGGGGGCGCGCTGGCAATCAGCCCCAGCATTTT CASSRDGDRGRAGNQPQHF
14 TRBJ1-2 NA once TRBV27 TGTGCCAGCAGTCCGGGACAAATACACTATGGCTACACCTTC CASSPGQIHYGYTF
17 TRBJ2-4 TRBD1 NA TRBV3-1/TRBV3-2 TGTGCCAGCAGCCAAGGATGGGACAGGGTAGCCAAAAACATTCAGTACTTC CASSQGWDRVAKNIQYF
12 TRBJ2-1 NA NA TRBV29-1 TGCAGCGTTGCCGGGGGGCACAATGAGCAGTTCTTC CSVAGGHNEQFF
12 TRBJ1-1 NA NA TRBV7-8 TGTGCCAGCAGCTTAATGTCAGGGAAAGCTTTCTTT CASSLMSGKAFF
10 TRBJ1-1 NA NA TRBV25-1 TGTGCCAGCAGCGGCACTGAAGCTTTCTTT CASSGTEAFF
14 TRBJ1-4 NA once TRBV27 TGTGCCAGCAGTTTTCGACAGCATAATGAAAAACTGTTTTTT CASSFRQHNEKLFF
15 TRBJ1-5 NA NA TRBV28 TGTGCCAGCAGTTTGGCAGACTCTTCTCATCAGCCCCAGCATTTT CASSLADSSHQPQHF
16 TRBJ1-5 TRBD1 NA TRBV5-1 TGCGCCAGCAGCCCCAACCCAGGGGGAAGCAATCAGCCCCAGCATTTT CASSPNPGGSNQPQHF
14 TRBJ2-1 NA NA TRBV7-9 TGTGCCAGCAGCTTAGCCGGGAATTACAATGAGCAGTTCTTC CASSLAGNYNEQFF
16 TRBJ2-4 TRBD2 once TRBV7-2 TGTGCCAGCAGCTTAGAAGCGGGGGGGCTGGTAAACATTCAGTACTTC CASSLEAGGLVNIQYF
19 TRBJ2-5 TRBD2 NA TRBV2 TGTGCCAGCAGTGAATATGGTTTAGCGGGAGGACCGTACCAAGAGACCCAGTACTTC CASSEYGLAGGPYQETQYF
15 TRBJ1-2 TRBD1 NA TRBV5-1 TGCGCCAGCAGCTACAGGGGCGGGGTAGGCGATGGCTACACCTTC CASSYRGGVGDGYTF
15 TRBJ1-5 NA NA TRBV6-6 TGTGCCAGCAGTCTCAGGGGTGGTAGCAATCAGCCCCAGCATTTT CASSLRGGSNQPQHF
15 TRBJ1-1 NA NA TRBV27 TGTGCCAGCAGTTTATTATGGGGGGTTCAGACTGAAGCTTTCTTT CASSLLWGVQTEAFF
17 TRBJ1-5 NA NA TRBV5-8 TGTGCCAGCAGCTTGGTCCCTCTTGACAGGTCTAATCAGCCCCAGCATTTT CASSLVPLDRSNQPQHF
15 TRBJ2-1 TRBD2 NA TRBV28 TGTGCCAGCAGTTTTGGTCCGGGAGGGAACAATGAGCAGTTCTTC CASSFGPGGNNEQFF
17 TRBJ2-1 TRBD1 NA TRBV18 TGTGCCAGCTCACCAAGGGGGACAGGTGGGTCCTACAATGAGCAGTTCTTC CASSPRGTGGSYNEQFF
12 TRBJ1-3 NA NA TRBV2 TGTGCCAGCAGTGGACTGGGAAACACCATATATTTT CASSGLGNTIYF
15 TRBJ2-1 TRBD2 once TRBV4-3 TGCGCCAGCAGCCAAGAACTAGCGGGAGTCGATGAGCAGTTCTTC CASSQELAGVDEQFF
12 TRBJ1-2 TRBD1 NA TRBV30 TGTGCCCAAGTTGGACAGGGTTCTGGCTACACCTTC CAQVGQGSGYTF
16 TRBJ2-2 NA NA TRBV4-2 TGTGCCAGCAGCCCAGTAGGGGGAGTAAACACCGGGGAGCTGTTTTTT CASSPVGGVNTGELFF
15 TRBJ2-1 TRBD1 NA TRBV29-1 TGCAGCGTTGAAAGAGGACAGGGTCCCCCCAATGAGCAGTTCTTC CSVERGQGPPNEQFF
16 TRBJ1-5 NA NA TRBV3-1/TRBV3-2 TGTGCCAGCAGTCCGACGACGGACAGAGCCAATCAGCCCCAGCATTTT CASSPTTDRANQPQHF
19 TRBJ1-6 NA few TRBV18 TGTGCCAGCTCACCACTCCCCAACGTGGGCAGCCGCCCTAATTCACCCCTCCACTTT CASSPLPNVGSRPNSPLHF
13 TRBJ1-2 NA NA TRBV28 TGTGCCAGCAGGGAGACAGATGACTATGGCTACACCTTC CASRETDDYGYTF
15 TRBJ2-1 TRBD2 few TRBV11-1 TGTGCCAGCAGCCCTAGCGGGAGCCCCTACAATGAGCAGTTCTTC CASSPSGSPYNEQFF
14 TRBJ1-2 NA NA TRBV4-1 TGCGCCAGCAGCCAAGGGGCCGCTAACTATGGCTACACCTTC CASSQGAANYGYTF
14 TRBJ2-7 TRBD1 NA TRBV14 TGTGCCAGCAGCCCTATCACAGGGGTATACGAGCAGTACTTC CASSPITGVYEQYF
16 TRBJ2-1 NA NA TRBV5-1 TGCGCCAGCAGCTGGCCTCTGGCGGGGGCCGATAATGAGCAGTTCTTC CASSWPLAGADNEQFF
13 TRBJ2-2 TRBD1 NA TRBV7-2 TGTGCCAGCAGCTTCGACAGGGGGCGTGAGCTGTTTTTT CASSFDRGRELFF
14 TRBJ2-1 TRBD1 NA TRBV10-3 TGTGCCATCAAGGGACAGGGGGCGATCAATGAGCAGTTCTTC CAIKGQGAINEQFF
12 TRBJ1-3 NA NA TRBV7-9 TGTGCCAGCAGCTCGACAGGCCTGCAGATATATTTT CASSSTGLQIYF
15 TRBJ2-1 NA NA TRBV6-4 TGTGCCAGCACGACTTACAGGGTCTCCTACAATGAGCAGTTCTTC CASTTYRVSYNEQFF
18 TRBJ1-4 TRBD1 NA TRBV27 TGTGCCAGCAGTTTAGAAAGAGAATCGACAGGGTGTAATGAAAAACTGTTTTTT CASSLERESTGCNEKLFF